This T cell receptor beta chain was observed in a study of cytomegalovirus exposure and HLA in healthy donors. General study results and limits: TCR beta sequences reportedly predicted the HLA-A and HLA-B alleles of most subjects accurately. Later analysis identified about 18,000 TCR beta sequences associated with HLA alleles, using a false discovery rate threshold of 0.05. In a later analysis, the majority of CMV-associated beta chains seemingly showed HLA restriction. For most TCR beta V segments, an earlier analysis put the productive rate at about 87% or about 30% of the time.

The sample holds one count of this clone. Its matching antigen is unknown. 60 Vbeta and 13 Jbeta primers were used in PCR. Here immunoSEQ multiplex PCR was the method, and the copy in TCRdb shows in-frame clones only, minus some. The data hold 150,000 or so clones, with 60% to 85% observed a single time. CDR1 is SGHNT and CDR2 is YYREEE in the germline V gene (reference sequence). The CDR3 length is 15 residues. Trimming took 0 bases from V and 7 from J; bases not matched to a gene: 3. The source is a man aged 35-49 years in good health and CMV-seropositive. V is TRBV5-4 and J is TRBJ1-6, with 8 bases matching TRBD1. The sample consisted of PBMCs. Here the CDR3 reads CASSLGGTGNSPLHF. The CDR3 coding sequence is TGTGCCAGCAGCTTGGGAGGGACAGGAAATTCACCCCTCCACTTT.